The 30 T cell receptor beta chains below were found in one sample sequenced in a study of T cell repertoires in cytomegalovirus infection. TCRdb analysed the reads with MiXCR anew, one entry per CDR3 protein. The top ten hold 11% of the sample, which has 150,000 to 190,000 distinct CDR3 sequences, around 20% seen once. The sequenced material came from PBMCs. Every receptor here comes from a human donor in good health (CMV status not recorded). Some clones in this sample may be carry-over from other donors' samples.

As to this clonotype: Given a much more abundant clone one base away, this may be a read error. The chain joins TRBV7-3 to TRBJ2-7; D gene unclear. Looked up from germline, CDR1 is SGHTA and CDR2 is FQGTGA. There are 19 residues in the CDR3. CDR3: CASSLEPFSPVAAFYDQYF. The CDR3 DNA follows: TGTGCCAGCAGCTTAGAACCTTTTTCCCCCGTGGCAGCCTTTTACGATCAGTACTTC.

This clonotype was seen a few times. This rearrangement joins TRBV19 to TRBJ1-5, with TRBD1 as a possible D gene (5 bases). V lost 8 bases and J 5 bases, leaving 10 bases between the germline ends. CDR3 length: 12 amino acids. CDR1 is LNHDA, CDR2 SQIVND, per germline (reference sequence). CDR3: CASRGGDQPQHF. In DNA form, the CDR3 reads TGTGCCAGTCGCGGAGGGGATCAGCCCCAGCATTTT.

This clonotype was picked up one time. The CDR3 reads CASRLPVGTTYQETQYF. The CDR3 nucleotides read TGCGCCAGCAGATTGCCCGTCGGGACTACCTACCAAGAGACCCAGTACTTC. V is TRBV23-1 and J is TRBJ2-5; the match to TRBD2 covers 7 bases. TRBV23-1 belongs to the ORF category, with a function that is uncertain. The J segment lost 0 bases and the V segment lost 6 bases, leaving 13 bases of the junction unmatched. The CDR3 sequence is 17 residues long.

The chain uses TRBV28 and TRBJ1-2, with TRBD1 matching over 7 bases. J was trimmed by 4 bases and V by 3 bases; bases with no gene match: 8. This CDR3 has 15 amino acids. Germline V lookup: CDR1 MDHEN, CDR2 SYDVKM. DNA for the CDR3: TGTGCCAGCAGTTTCCCTGGGACAGCCATCTATGGCTACACCTTC. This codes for CASSFPGTAIYGYTF.

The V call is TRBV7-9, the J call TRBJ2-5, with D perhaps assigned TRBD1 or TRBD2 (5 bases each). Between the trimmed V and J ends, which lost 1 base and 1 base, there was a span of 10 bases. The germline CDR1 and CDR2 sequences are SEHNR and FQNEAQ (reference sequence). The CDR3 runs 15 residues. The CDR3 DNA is TGTGCCAGCAGCTTAGGGACTGGGACCCAAGAGACCCAGTACTTC. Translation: CASSLGTGTQETQYF.

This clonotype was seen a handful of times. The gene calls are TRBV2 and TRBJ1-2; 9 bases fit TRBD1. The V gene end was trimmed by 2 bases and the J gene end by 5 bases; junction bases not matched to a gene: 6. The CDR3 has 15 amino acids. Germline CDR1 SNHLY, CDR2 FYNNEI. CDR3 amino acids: CASSESGTGTYGYTF. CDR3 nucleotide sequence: TGTGCCAGCAGTGAATCCGGGACAGGGACGTATGGCTACACCTTC.

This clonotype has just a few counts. The CDR3 DNA follows: TGTGCCAGTAGTTCCTTCCTAGCGGGAGAAGGTGAGCAGTACTTC. Protein sequence: CASSSFLAGEGEQYF. The V call is TRBV19, the J call TRBJ2-7; 10 bases match TRBD2. The trim removed 5 bases at V and 7 bases at J, leaving 11 bases unmatched. Germline CDR1 is LNHDA and CDR2 is SQIVND (reference sequence). The CDR3 totals 15 residues.

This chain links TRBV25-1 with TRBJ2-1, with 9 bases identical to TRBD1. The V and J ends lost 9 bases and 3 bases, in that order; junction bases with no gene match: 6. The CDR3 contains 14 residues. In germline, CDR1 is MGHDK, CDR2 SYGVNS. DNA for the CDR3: TGTGCCAGGACAACAGGGGGCTTCTACAATGAGCAGTTCTTC. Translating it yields CARTTGGFYNEQFF.

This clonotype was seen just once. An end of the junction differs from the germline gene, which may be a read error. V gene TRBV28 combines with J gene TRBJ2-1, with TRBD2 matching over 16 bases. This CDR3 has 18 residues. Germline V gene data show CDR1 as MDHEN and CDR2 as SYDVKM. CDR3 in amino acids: CASSLPGLAGGTYDEQFF. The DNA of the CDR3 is TGTGCCAGCAGTTTACCGGGACTAGCGGGAGGGACCTACGATGAGCAGTTCTTC.

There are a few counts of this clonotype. CDR3 residues: CASSLVMEGTEAFF. The CDR3 region has the DNA TGCGCCAGCAGCTTGGTAATGGAAGGCACTGAAGCTTTCTTT. The chain employs TRBV5-1 and TRBJ1-1; no firm D call. This CDR3 spans 14 amino acids. Trimming removed 0 bases at V and 4 bases at J, with 10 bases between. In germline, CDR1 is SGHRS, CDR2 YFSETQ. The complete variable domain, with remaining parts taken from reference TRBV5-1 and TRBJ1-1, reads KAGVTQTPRYLIKTRGQQVTLSCSPISGHRSVSWYQQTPGQGLQFLFEYFSETQRNKGNFPGRFSGRQFSNSRSEMNVSTLELGDSALYLCASSLVMEGTEAFFGQGTRLTVV.

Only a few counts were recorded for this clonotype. CDR3 protein: CASSPPNQPQHF. CDR3 in DNA: TGTGCCAGCAGTCCACCGAATCAGCCCCAGCATTTT. J is TRBJ1-5 and V is TRBV12-3 or TRBV12-4; no firm D call. V lost 5 bases and J 4 bases, leaving 6 bases between the germline ends. The CDR3 runs to 12 residues.

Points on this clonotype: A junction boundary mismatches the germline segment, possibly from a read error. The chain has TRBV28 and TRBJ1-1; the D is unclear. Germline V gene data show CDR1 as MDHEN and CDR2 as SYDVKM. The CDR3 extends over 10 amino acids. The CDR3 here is CATGLTEALF. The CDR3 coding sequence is TGTGCCACGGGTTTAACTGAAGCTCTCTTT.

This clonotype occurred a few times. The CDR3 reads CASSQGSTYEQYF. CDR3 DNA: TGCGCCAGCAGCCAGGGCTCCACCTACGAGCAGTACTTC. This chain connects TRBV4-3 to TRBJ2-7; D call uncertain. V lost 3 bases, J lost 2 bases, and 8 bases lay in between. Germline lookup yields CDR1 LGHNA and CDR2 YSLEER. There are 13 residues in the CDR3.

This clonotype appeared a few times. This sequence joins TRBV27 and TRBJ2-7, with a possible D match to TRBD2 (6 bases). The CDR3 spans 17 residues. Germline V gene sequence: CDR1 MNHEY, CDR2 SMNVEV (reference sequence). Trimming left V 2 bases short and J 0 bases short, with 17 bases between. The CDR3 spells CASSLEIPEGSSYEQYF. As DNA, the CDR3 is TGTGCCAGCAGTTTAGAAATTCCGGAGGGCAGCTCCTACGAGCAGTACTTC.

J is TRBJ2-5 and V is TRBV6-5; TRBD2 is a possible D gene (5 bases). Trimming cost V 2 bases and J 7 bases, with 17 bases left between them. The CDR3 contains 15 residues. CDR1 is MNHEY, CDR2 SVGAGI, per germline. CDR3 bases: TGTGCCAGCAGTTACGGCATTGACTCGGCGGGGACCCAGTACTTC. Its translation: CASSYGIDSAGTQYF.

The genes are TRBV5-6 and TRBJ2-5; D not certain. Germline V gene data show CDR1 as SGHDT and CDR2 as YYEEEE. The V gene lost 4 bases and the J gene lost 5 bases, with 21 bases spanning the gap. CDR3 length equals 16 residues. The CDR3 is CASSPNPRPPDETQYF. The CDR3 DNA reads TGTGCCAGCAGCCCCAATCCACGTCCACCAGACGAGACCCAGTACTTC.

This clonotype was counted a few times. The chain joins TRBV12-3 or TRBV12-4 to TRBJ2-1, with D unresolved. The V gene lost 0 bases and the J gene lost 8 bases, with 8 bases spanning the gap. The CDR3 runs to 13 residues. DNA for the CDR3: TGTGCCAGCAGTTTAGCGCTTTGGGATGAGCAGTTCTTC. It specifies CASSLALWDEQFF.

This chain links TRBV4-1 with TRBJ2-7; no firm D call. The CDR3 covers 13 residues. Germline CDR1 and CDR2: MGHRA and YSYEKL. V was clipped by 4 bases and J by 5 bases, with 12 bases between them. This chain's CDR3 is CASSLTQIDEQYF. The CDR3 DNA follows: TGCGCCAGCAGCCTCACCCAGATCGACGAGCAGTACTTC.

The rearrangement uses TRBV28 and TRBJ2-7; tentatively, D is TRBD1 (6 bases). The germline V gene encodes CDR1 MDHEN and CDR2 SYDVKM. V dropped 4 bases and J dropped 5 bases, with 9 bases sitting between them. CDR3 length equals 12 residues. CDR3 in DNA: TGTGCCAGCAGTTACAGGGTCGACGAGCAGTACTTC. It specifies CASSYRVDEQYF.

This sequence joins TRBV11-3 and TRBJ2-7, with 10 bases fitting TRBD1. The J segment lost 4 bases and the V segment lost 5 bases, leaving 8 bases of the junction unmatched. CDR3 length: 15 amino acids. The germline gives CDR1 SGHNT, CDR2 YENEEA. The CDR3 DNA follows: TGTGCCAGCAGCGCGGCGGGACAGGGGAGATACGAGCAGTACTTC. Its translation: CASSAAGQGRYEQYF.

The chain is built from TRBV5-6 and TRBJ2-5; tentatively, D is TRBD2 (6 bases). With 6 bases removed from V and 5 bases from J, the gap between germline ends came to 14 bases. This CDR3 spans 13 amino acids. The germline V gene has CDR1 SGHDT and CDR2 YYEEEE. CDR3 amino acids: CASTRGGQETQYF. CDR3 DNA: TGTGCCAGCACCCGAGGAGGGCAGGAGACCCAGTACTTC.

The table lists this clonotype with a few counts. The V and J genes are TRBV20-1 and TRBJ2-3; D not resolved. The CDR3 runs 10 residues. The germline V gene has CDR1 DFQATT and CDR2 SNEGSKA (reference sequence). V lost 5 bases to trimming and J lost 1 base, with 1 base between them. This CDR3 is CSAGTDTQYF. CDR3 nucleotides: TGCAGTGCTGGCACAGATACGCAGTATTTT.

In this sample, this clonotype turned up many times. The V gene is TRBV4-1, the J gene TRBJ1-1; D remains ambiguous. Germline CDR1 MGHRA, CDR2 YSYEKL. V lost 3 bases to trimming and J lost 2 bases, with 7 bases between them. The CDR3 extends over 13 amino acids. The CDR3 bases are TGCGCCAGCAGCCACAACAGCAACACTGAAGCTTTCTTT. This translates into CASSHNSNTEAFF.

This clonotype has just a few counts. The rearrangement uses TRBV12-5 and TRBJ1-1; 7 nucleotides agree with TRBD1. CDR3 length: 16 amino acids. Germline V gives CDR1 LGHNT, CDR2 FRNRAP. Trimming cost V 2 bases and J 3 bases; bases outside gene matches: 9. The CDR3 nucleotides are TGTGCTAGTGGTTTGATAAAGACAGGGCGGGACACTGAAGCTTTCTTT. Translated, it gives CASGLIKTGRDTEAFF. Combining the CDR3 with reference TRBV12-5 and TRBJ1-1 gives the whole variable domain DARVTQTPRHKVTEMGQEVTMRCQPILGHNTVFWYRQTMMQGLELLAYFRNRAPLDDSGMPKDRFSAEMPDATLATLKIQPSEPRDSAVYFCASGLIKTGRDTEAFFGQGTRLTVV.

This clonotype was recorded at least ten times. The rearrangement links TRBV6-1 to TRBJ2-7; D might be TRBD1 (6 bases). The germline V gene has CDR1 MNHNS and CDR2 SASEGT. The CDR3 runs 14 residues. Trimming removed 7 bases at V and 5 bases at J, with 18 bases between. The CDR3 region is CASTLTGLWDEQYF. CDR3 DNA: TGTGCCAGCACCCTAACAGGGTTATGGGACGAGCAGTACTTC.

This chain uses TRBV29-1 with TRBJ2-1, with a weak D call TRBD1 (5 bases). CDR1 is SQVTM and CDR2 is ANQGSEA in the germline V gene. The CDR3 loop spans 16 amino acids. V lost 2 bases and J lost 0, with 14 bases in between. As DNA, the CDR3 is TGCAGCGTTGAAAAGGTACAGGCGAGCTCCTACAATGAGCAGTTCTTC. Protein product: CSVEKVQASSYNEQFF.

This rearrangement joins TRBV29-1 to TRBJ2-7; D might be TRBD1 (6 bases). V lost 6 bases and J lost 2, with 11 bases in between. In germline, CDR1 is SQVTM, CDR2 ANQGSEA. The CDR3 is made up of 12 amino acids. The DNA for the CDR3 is TGCAGCGTGGAACAGGGCCCCTACGAGCAGTACTTC. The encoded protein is CSVEQGPYEQYF.

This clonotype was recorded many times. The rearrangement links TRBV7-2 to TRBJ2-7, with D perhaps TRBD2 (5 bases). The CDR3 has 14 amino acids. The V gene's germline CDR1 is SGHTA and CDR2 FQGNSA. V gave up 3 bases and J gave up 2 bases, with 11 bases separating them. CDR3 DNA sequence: TGTGCCAGCAGCTTTTTCGGGATCACCTACGAGCAGTACTTC. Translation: CASSFFGITYEQYF.

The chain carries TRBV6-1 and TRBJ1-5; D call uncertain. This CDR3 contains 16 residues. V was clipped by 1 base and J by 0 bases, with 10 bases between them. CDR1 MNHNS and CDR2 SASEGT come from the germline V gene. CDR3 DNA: TGTGCCAGCAGTGAAGGTCAGTTCAATAGCAATCAGCCCCAGCATTTT. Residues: CASSEGQFNSNQPQHF.

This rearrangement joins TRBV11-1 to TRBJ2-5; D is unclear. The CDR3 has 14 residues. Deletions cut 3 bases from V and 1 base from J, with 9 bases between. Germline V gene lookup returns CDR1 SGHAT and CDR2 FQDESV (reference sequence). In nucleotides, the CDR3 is TGTGCCAGCAGCTTTTACGTCTCCCAAGAGACCCAGTACTTC. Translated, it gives CASSFYVSQETQYF.